This T cell receptor (beta chain) derives from a study of OX40 agonist ivuxolimab in advanced cancers. With regard to this clone: The antigen remains unidentified.

Regarding the study as a whole: Part of the nonresponder group also had normalized T-cell clonal expansion that was low. Among the lowest peripheral clonal expansion occurred in 0.1-3.0 mg/kg partial responders.

The germline V gene encodes CDR1 SSHAT and CDR2 FNYEAQ (reference sequence). This CDR3 is 18 amino acids long. The germline V and J ends were trimmed by 6 bases and 0 bases, with 21 bases remaining between them. Assay used: immunoSEQ multiplex PCR; TCRdb lists only in-frame clones, some missing. The sample shows about 77,000 clones, around 86% of them seen only once. The J gene is TRBJ2-1, the V gene TRBV7-7; tentatively, D is TRBD2 (5 bases). Sequences were derived from CD4+ or CD8+ T cells sorted from blood, sampled in a trial of the OX40 agonist ivuxolimab. The clonotype comes from an adult with an advanced solid tumor such as melanoma, head and neck, liver or kidney cancer. CDR3 region: CASSPTIGGLSSYNEQFF. As DNA, the CDR3 is TGTGCCAGCAGTCCAACAATTGGAGGCCTGAGCTCCTACAATGAGCAGTTCTTC.